The 24 T cell receptor beta chains below were found in one sample sequenced in a study of blood T cell repertoires in COVID-19. The data were produced by immunoSEQ multiplex PCR, yet TCRdb's version contains in-frame clones alone and is incomplete. The sample shows roughly 65,000 clones, 70% to 80% of them seen only once. Input material: peripheral blood. The receptors derive from a human donor in a cohort sampled during active COVID-19.

This chain joins TRBV19 and TRBJ1-2; 8 bases are shared with TRBD1. The CDR3 is 13 residues long. Trimming took 4 bases from V and 7 from J; bases not matched to a gene: 5. Germline CDR1 is LNHDA and CDR2 is SQIVND (reference sequence). Written as DNA, the CDR3 is TGTGCCAGTAGTACTTCAGGGGGCGGTGGCTACACCTTC. It is translated as CASSTSGGGGYTF.

V is TRBV27 and J is TRBJ2-7, with a weak D call TRBD2 (6 bases). CDR1 is MNHEY and CDR2 is SMNVEV in the germline V gene (reference sequence). CDR3 length: 15 residues. The V and J ends lost 5 bases and 3 bases respectively, with 17 bases between them. The CDR3 DNA follows: TGTGCCAGCAGTCCGCCGGGACTGAGACACTACGAGCAGTACTTC. This sequence encodes CASSPPGLRHYEQYF.

The chain employs TRBV3-1 (or the pseudogene TRBV3-2) and TRBJ2-5; 11 bases align to TRBD1. The CDR3 covers 17 residues. The ends lost 1 base at V and 5 bases at J; junction bases unmatched: 9. Per germline, CDR1 LGHDT and CDR2 YNNKEL (reference sequence). CDR3 bases: TGTGCCAGCAGCCAAGGCTCCGGGACAGGGGGGAGGGAGACCCAGTACTTC. It codes for CASSQGSGTGGRETQYF.

V gene TRBV7-2 combines with J gene TRBJ2-1; D is ambiguous. Germline CDR1 reads SGHTA; CDR2 reads FQGNSA. The CDR3 is 16 residues long. Trimming took 5 bases from V and 0 from J, leaving 14 bases between them. DNA for the CDR3: TGTGCCAGCAGCCACCAGCGCGGCCTCTCCTACAATGAGCAGTTCTTC. This codes for CASSHQRGLSYNEQFF.

This rearrangement joins TRBV7-6 to TRBJ2-1, with 9 bases identical to TRBD2. Germline V CDR1 and CDR2: SGHVS, FNYEAQ. This CDR3 contains 18 residues. After removal of 3 bases from V and 0 bases from J, the junction contained 9 bases not matched to a gene. The CDR3: CASSFLPLREGSYNEQFF. The CDR3 nucleotides are TGTGCCAGCAGCTTCCTCCCTCTGCGGGAGGGCTCCTACAATGAGCAGTTCTTC.

The chain links TRBV14 to TRBJ2-2; D is perhaps TRBD2 (5 bases). CDR3 length: 16 residues. In germline, CDR1 is SGHDN, CDR2 FVKESK. Trimming pared 3 bases from V and 4 bases from J, leaving 15 bases between. The CDR3 region is CASSQRGGSGTGELFF. CDR3 DNA: TGTGCCAGCAGCCAGAGAGGCGGAAGCGGCACCGGGGAGCTGTTTTTT. Full variable domain (remainder filled in from reference TRBV14 and TRBJ2-2): EAGVTQFPSHSVIEKGQTVTLRCDPISGHDNLYWYRRVMGKEIKFLLHFVKESKQDESGMPNNRFLAERTGGTYSTLKVQPAELEDSGVYFCASSQRGGSGTGELFFGEGSRLTVL.

The rearrangement uses TRBV11-2 and TRBJ2-2; D is unclear. Germline loops: CDR1 SGHAT, CDR2 FQNNGV. The CDR3 length is 16 residues. Trimming shortened V by 1 base and J by 1 base, and 10 bases separated the two germline ends. The CDR3 DNA reads as TGTGCCAGCAGCTTAGTTGTCAGGTTGAACACCGGGGAGCTGTTTTTT. It translates to CASSLVVRLNTGELFF. The full variable domain, its missing parts supplied by reference TRBV11-2 and TRBJ2-2, is EAGVAQSPRYKIIEKRQSVAFWCNPISGHATLYWYQQILGQGPKLLIQFQNNGVVDDSQLPKDRFSAERLKGVDSTLKIQPAKLEDSAVYLCASSLVVRLNTGELFFGEGSRLTVL.

The CDR3 loop reads CASRGQGAVQPQHF. In nucleotides, the CDR3 is TGTGCCAGCAGGGGACAGGGGGCAGTTCAGCCCCAGCATTTT. The chain carries TRBV28 and TRBJ1-5; 12 bases map to TRBD1. Per germline, CDR1 MDHEN and CDR2 SYDVKM. The CDR3 is 14 amino acids. After removal of 6 bases from V and 6 bases from J, the junction contained 3 bases not matched to a gene.

This clone was observed a single time. V and J are TRBV12-3 or TRBV12-4 and TRBJ2-7; no clear D. Trimming removed 1 base at V and 2 bases at J, with 6 bases between. There are 13 residues in the CDR3. CDR3 in amino acids: CASSLEQTYEQYF. CDR3 DNA: TGTGCCAGCAGTTTAGAACAGACCTACGAGCAGTACTTC.

The chain joins TRBV15 to TRBJ2-3, with TRBD2 identical over 9 bases. The V gene's germline CDR1 is LNHNV and CDR2 YYDKDF (reference sequence). The CDR3 has 16 amino acids. The ends lost 5 bases at V and 3 bases at J; junction bases unmatched: 9. The CDR3 DNA follows: TGTGCCACCAGCGGAAATAGCGGGAGTGGGACAGATACGCAGTATTTT. Protein product: CATSGNSGSGTDTQYF.

The V call is TRBV28, the J call TRBJ2-5; D remains ambiguous. The germline gives CDR1 MDHEN, CDR2 SYDVKM. This CDR3 region has 16 residues. The germline V and J ends were trimmed by 2 bases and 3 bases, with 16 bases remaining between them. In DNA, the CDR3 is TGTGCCAGCAGTTTAAATATCCCAGGTCGCAAAGAGACCCAGTACTTC. It translates to CASSLNIPGRKETQYF.

The chain couples TRBV6-1 to TRBJ2-6; weak D call: TRBD1 (5 bases). Germline-derived CDR1 and CDR2 are MNHNS and SASEGT. This CDR3 contains 14 residues. Trimming stripped 2 bases from V and 12 bases from J, with 14 bases between. CDR3 amino acids: CASSETGTKGVLTF. The CDR3 bases are TGTGCCAGCAGTGAAACAGGCACCAAAGGCGTCCTGACTTTC.

The chain employs TRBV7-9 and TRBJ2-2; 16 nucleotides match TRBD2. The CDR3 spans 19 residues. CDR1 is SEHNR, CDR2 FQNEAQ, per germline (reference sequence). The V and J ends lost 5 bases and 5 bases, in that order; junction bases with no gene match: 11. The chain's CDR3 is CASSRGTGTSGRATGELFF. CDR3 nucleotide sequence: TGTGCCAGCAGCCGGGGGACCGGGACTAGCGGGAGGGCGACCGGGGAGCTGTTTTTT.

This rearrangement joins TRBV27 to TRBJ1-5, with a possible D match to TRBD1 (5 bases). Germline V CDR1 and CDR2: MNHEY, SMNVEV (reference sequence). The CDR3 has 19 amino acids. With 5 bases removed from V and 0 bases from J, the gap between germline ends came to 23 bases. The CDR3 nucleotides read TGTGCCAGCAGTCCCCTATGGGGGGGTGTCGGAAATAGCAATCAGCCCCAGCATTTT. As protein: CASSPLWGGVGNSNQPQHF.

The chain has TRBV7-2 and TRBJ2-7; D gene unclear. The V gene lost 5 bases and the J gene lost 6 bases, with 11 bases spanning the gap. CDR1 is SGHTA, CDR2 FQGNSA, per germline. CDR3 length equals 12 residues. CDR3 sequence reads: CASSPLSFEQYF. The CDR3 coding sequence is TGTGCCAGCAGCCCACTTTCATTCGAGCAGTACTTC.

The sample holds a few counts of this clone. V and J are TRBV19 and TRBJ2-2, with 9 bases aligning to TRBD1. Germline V gene sequence: CDR1 LNHDA, CDR2 SQIVND (reference sequence). The trim removed 6 bases at V and 5 bases at J, leaving 4 bases unmatched. This CDR3 is built from 14 residues. CDR3 protein: CASRSGQGTGELFF. In nucleotides, the CDR3 is TGTGCCAGTAGGTCAGGACAGGGGACCGGGGAGCTGTTTTTT.

This sequence joins TRBV20-1 and TRBJ1-1; 8 bases line up with TRBD1. The CDR3 has 13 amino acids. The junction had 6 bases not matched to a gene; V was cut back by 3 bases and J by 6 bases. CDR1 DFQATT and CDR2 SNEGSKA come from the germline V gene (reference sequence). DNA for the CDR3: TGCAGTGCTAGTAAGGACAGGGATGCTGAAGCTTTCTTT. As protein: CSASKDRDAEAFF.

This clone was counted a few times. The chain recombines TRBV4-2 with TRBJ2-1; 8 bases match TRBD2. Per germline, CDR1 LGHNA and CDR2 YNFKEQ. V shed 4 bases and J 5 bases; nucleotides not matched to a gene: 13. The CDR3 sequence is 17 residues long. CDR3 sequence (DNA): TGTGCCAGCAGCCTCCTTGGCGGGAGGAGTCAAGACAATGAGCAGTTCTTC. Residues: CASSLLGGRSQDNEQFF.

The sample holds a few counts of this clone. This chain joins TRBV7-8 and TRBJ2-1; 7 bases match TRBD1. The CDR3 is 16 residues long. The V gene end was trimmed by 4 bases and the J gene end by 0 bases; junction bases not matched to a gene: 6. Germline CDR1 reads SGHVS; CDR2 reads FQNEAQ. The CDR3 loop reads CASSSLQGVSYNEQFF. The CDR3 DNA sequence: TGTGCCAGCAGCTCCCTCCAGGGGGTCTCCTACAATGAGCAGTTCTTC.

The rearrangement uses TRBV3-1 (or the pseudogene TRBV3-2) and TRBJ2-3; D perhaps matches TRBD1 (5 bases). Trimming took off 1 base at V and 0 bases at J, with 14 bases between the two ends. This CDR3 is built from 17 residues. CDR1 is LGHDT and CDR2 is YNNKEL in the germline V gene (reference sequence). CDR3 loop: CASSQASGSVSTDTQYF. Here the CDR3 DNA reads TGTGCCAGCAGCCAAGCTTCAGGGTCAGTTAGCACAGATACGCAGTATTTT.

The chain couples TRBV27 to TRBJ2-1; 13 bases match TRBD2. In germline, CDR1 is MNHEY, CDR2 SMNVEV (reference sequence). This CDR3 has 15 residues. Germline trimming cut 2 bases from V and 8 bases from J; bases unmatched to any gene: 3. This chain's CDR3 is CASSLGLAGEDEQFF. In DNA form, the CDR3 reads TGTGCCAGCAGTTTAGGACTAGCGGGAGAAGATGAGCAGTTCTTC.

As regards this clone: This sample includes further DNA sequences coding for the same CDR3. J is TRBJ2-5 and V is TRBV3-1 (or the pseudogene TRBV3-2); a weak D match, TRBD2 (5 bases). CDR1 is LGHDT, CDR2 YNNKEL, per germline (reference sequence). Between the trimmed V and J ends, which lost 0 bases and 5 bases, there was a span of 13 bases. CDR3 size: 15 residues. For the CDR3, the DNA is TGTGCCAGCAGCCAAGAGTTTCGGGGTCTGGAGACCCAGTACTTC. This encodes CASSQEFRGLETQYF.

This chain joins TRBV10-3 and TRBJ1-3; D gene unclear. The CDR3 consists of 14 residues. CDR1 is ENHRY, CDR2 SYGVKD, per germline. Trimming took 7 bases from V and 0 from J, leaving 10 bases between them. CDR3 bases: TGTGCCATCACTCCAGAGGTCTCTGGAAACACCATATATTTT. Residues: CAITPEVSGNTIYF.

The table lists this clone with a count of one. This rearrangement joins TRBV7-9 to TRBJ2-1; D possibly corresponds to TRBD2 (8 bases). Deletions cut 5 bases from V and 2 bases from J, with 19 bases between. From germline, CDR1 is SEHNR and CDR2 FQNEAQ (reference sequence). This CDR3 comprises 17 residues. The CDR3 DNA reads TGTGCCAGCAGCATACGAGGGGGCGGGAGGACCTACAATGAGCAGTTCTTC. It encodes CASSIRGGGRTYNEQFF.